The clone carrying this T cell receptor (beta chain) was found a few times. This sample was included in a study of blood T cells in healthy people across ages. The CDR3 is made up of 13 amino acids. Trimming pared 6 bases from V and 1 base from J, leaving 9 bases between. Together with a sample-barcoded 5' primer, a J-beta primer mix was included in a second PCR lasting about 7 to 11 cycles. TCRdb re-called the 5' RACE reads with MiXCR, one entry per CDR3 protein. This table holds some 550,000 distinct CDR3 sequences, around 48% found once. This receptor was taken from a man older than 75 in good health. The sequenced sample consisted of blood. V is TRBV12-3 or TRBV12-4 and J is TRBJ1-1; D unclear. CDR3 sequence: CASSTSGNTEAFF. The CDR3 region has the DNA TGTGCCAGCAGCACCTCGGGGAACACTGAAGCTTTCTTT.